This paragraph covers one T cell receptor beta chain sequence. This entry comes from a study of beta chain features in type 1 diabetes. The entirety of the isolated RNA underwent reverse transcription, so expressed TCRB transcripts were sequenced. The average output of naive, central memory and regulatory T cell samples was about 3.57 million reads. Measured with immunoSEQ multiplex PCR; TCRdb has only the in-frame clones, and not every one. The table records about 200,000 clones, under 13% of them present only once. Looked up from germline, CDR1 is LNHDA and CDR2 is SQIVND (reference sequence). The V segment lost 5 bases and the J segment 6 bases; nucleotides outside the gene matches: 9. CDR3 length: 15 amino acids.

The sample was central memory CD4+ T cells from blood. The clonotype originates from a man aged 18 to 30 in good health. The V and J genes are TRBV19 and TRBJ1-2, with TRBD1 matching over 10 bases. The CDR3 DNA follows: TGTGCCAGTAGTTATCCCCGGACAGGGGGTAATGGCTACACCTTC. Its protein product is CASSYPRTGGNGYTF.